The text below deals with one T cell receptor (beta chain). Its matching antigen is unknown. Deletions cut 10 bases from V and 10 bases from J, with 16 bases between. Germline values: CDR1 SNHLY, CDR2 FYNNEI. The CDR3 runs 11 residues. The entry originates in a study of shared clonotypes between healthy human individuals. It was across several immunoSEQ plates that each subset's genomic DNA was evenly split. In the authors' methods: ImmunoSEQ output held junction-only sequences without quality scores, so filtering differed. Clones were read by immunoSEQ multiplex PCR, and TCRdb kept only the in-frame ones, dropping some. Clone size and the V and J calls come from that table; the DNA yielded D and trimming. The sample consists of approximately 98,000 clones, approximately 70% of them appearing once. Whole-study findings and limits: Rarefaction showed sorted-subset sequencing was incomplete despite large depth.

The sample was memory CD8+ T cells sorted from blood. Regarding subset: CD45RO+ cells pooled with CCR7-negative TemRA cells. The chain combines TRBV2 with TRBJ1-1, with D hard to call. The origin of this receptor is a woman under 40 in good health. CDR3 nucleotides: TGTGCCATTCGCCCACCTGTCGGAGCTTTCTTT. Protein sequence: CAIRPPVGAFF.